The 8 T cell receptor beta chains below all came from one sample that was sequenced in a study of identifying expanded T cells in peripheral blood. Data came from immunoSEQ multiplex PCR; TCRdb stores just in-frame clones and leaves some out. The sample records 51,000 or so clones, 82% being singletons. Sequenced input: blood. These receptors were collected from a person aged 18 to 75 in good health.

The CDR3 region has the DNA TGTGCCAGCCCTAATCGGGAATCTCGCGGGCAGCCCCAGCATTTT. It is translated as CASPNRESRGQPQHF. The chain uses TRBV5-8 and TRBJ1-5; no clear D. The CDR3 length is 15 residues. Germline V gene lookup returns CDR1 SGHTS and CDR2 YDEGEE. Trimming removed 7 bases from V and 7 bases from J, with 21 bases in between.

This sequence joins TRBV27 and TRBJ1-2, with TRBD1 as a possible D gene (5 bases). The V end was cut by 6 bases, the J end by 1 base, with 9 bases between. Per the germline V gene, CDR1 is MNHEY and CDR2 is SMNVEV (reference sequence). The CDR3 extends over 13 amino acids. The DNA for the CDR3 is TGTGCCAGCAGCTTCAGGGTTAACTATGGCTACACCTTC. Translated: CASSFRVNYGYTF.

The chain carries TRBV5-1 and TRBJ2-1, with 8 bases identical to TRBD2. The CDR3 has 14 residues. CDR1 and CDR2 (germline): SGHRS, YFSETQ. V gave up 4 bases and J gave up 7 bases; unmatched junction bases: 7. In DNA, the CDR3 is TGCGCCAGCAGCACGGGGGGGCCGGTGAATGAGCAGTTCTTC. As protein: CASSTGGPVNEQFF.

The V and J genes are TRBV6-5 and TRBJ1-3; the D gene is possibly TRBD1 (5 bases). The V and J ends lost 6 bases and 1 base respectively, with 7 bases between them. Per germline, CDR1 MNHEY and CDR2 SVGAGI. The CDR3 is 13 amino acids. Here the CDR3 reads CASSRTSGNTIYF. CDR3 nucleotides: TGTGCCAGCAGCAGGACATCTGGAAACACCATATATTTT.

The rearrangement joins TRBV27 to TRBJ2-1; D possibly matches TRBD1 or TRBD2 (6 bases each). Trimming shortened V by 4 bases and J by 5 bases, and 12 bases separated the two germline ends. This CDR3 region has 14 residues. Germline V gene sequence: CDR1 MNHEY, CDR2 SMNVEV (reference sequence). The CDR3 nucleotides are TGTGCCAGCAGTTCTGGGGGGCCCCACAATGAGCAGTTCTTC. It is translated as CASSSGGPHNEQFF.

The CDR3 DNA reads TGCGCCAGCAGCCAGACTAGCGGGAGCTCCTACAATGAGCAGTTCTTC. This sequence encodes CASSQTSGSSYNEQFF. The chain employs TRBV4-3 and TRBJ2-1; 12 bases match TRBD2. V dropped 3 bases and J dropped 0; count of bases not matched to a gene: 0. The CDR3 sequence is 16 residues long. Germline values: CDR1 LGHNA, CDR2 YSLEER.

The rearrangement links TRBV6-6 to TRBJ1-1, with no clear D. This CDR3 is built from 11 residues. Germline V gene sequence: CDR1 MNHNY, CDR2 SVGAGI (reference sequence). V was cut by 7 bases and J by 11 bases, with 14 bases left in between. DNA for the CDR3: TGTGCCAGCATCGACCCGGAGAGGGCTTTCTTT. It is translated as CASIDPERAFF.

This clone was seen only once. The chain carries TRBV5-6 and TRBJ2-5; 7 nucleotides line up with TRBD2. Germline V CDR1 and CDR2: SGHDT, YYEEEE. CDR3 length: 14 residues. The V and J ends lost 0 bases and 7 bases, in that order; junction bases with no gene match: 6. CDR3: CASSLDPGRGTQYF. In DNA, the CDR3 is TGTGCCAGCAGCTTGGATCCGGGGAGGGGGACCCAGTACTTC.